This T cell receptor beta chain stems from a study of T cells after yellow fever vaccination. Across the whole study: The SMART-Seq v4 Ultra Low Input method served to prepare the low-cell-number fractions.

V was pared by 4 bases and J by 2 bases, with 15 bases between. The CDR3 is made up of 16 amino acids. In germline, CDR1 is DFQATT, CDR2 SNEGSKA (reference sequence). The study, taken as a whole, reports: Clones from primary vaccination mostly reappeared after the booster (about 97% CD4, around 90% CD8). Bulk-population clonotypes that are abundant could appear as contaminants in FACS-sorted repertoires.

Comments on this clonotype: Its antigen remains unknown.

In making TCR cDNA, 5'RACE template switching added a universal primer site and UMIs to it. MiXCR, applied by TCRdb to the 5' RACE reads, yields one record per CDR3 protein. The sample has about 330,000 distinct CDR3 sequences, approximately 8% seen once. This sequence originates from a young man who received the YFV17D yellow fever vaccine. Sequenced material: PBMCs, taken more than 40 days after the first yellow fever vaccination. The chain is built from TRBV20-1 and TRBJ1-6; tentative D call: TRBD1 (5 bases). The CDR3 loop reads CSAKSQGGTYNSPLHF. CDR3 sequence (DNA): TGCAGTGCTAAGTCGCAGGGTGGAACCTATAATTCACCCCTCCACTTT.